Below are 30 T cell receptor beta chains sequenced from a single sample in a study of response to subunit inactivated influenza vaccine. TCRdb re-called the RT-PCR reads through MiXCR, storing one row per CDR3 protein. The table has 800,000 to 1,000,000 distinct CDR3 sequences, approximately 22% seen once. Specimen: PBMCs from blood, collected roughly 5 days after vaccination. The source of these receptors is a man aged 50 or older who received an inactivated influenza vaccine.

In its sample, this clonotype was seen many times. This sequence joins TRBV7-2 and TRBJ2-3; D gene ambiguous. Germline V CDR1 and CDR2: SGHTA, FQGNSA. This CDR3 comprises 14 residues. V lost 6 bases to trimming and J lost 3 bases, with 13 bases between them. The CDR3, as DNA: TGTGCCAGCAGTTTGGTGTCCGGGACAGATACGCAGTATTTT. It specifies CASSLVSGTDTQYF. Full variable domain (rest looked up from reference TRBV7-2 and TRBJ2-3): GAGVSQSPSNKVTEKGKDVELRCDPISGHTALYWYRQSLGQGLEFLIYFQGNSAPDKSGLPSDRFSAERTGGSVSTLTIQRTQQEDSAVYLCASSLVSGTDTQYFGPGTRLTVL.

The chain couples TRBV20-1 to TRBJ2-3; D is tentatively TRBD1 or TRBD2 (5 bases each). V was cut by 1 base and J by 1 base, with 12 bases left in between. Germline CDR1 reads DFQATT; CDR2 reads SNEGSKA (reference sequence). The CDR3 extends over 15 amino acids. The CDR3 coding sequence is TGCAGTGCTAGAGGTGGTCGGGGCGGCACAGATACGCAGTATTTT. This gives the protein CSARGGRGGTDTQYF.

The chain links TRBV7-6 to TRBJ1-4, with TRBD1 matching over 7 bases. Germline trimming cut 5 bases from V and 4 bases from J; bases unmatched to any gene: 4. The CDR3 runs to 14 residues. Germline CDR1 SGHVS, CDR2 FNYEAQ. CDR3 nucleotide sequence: TGTGCCAGCAGCCTACAGGGGTTTAATGAAAAACTGTTTTTT. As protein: CASSLQGFNEKLFF.

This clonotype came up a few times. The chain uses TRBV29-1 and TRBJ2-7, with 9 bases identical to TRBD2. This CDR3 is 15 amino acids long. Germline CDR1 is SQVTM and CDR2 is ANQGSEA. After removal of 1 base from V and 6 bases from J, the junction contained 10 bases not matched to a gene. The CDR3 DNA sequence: TGCAGCGTTGAAGTTAGCGGGAGATTTCTGAGCGAGCAGTACTTC. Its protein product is CSVEVSGRFLSEQYF.

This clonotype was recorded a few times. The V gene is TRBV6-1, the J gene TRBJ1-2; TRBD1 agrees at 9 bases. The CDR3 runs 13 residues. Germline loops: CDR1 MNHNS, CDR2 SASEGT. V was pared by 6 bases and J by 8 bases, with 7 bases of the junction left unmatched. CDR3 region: CASRQNRGQGYTF. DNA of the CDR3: TGTGCCAGCAGACAAAACAGGGGGCAAGGCTACACCTTC.

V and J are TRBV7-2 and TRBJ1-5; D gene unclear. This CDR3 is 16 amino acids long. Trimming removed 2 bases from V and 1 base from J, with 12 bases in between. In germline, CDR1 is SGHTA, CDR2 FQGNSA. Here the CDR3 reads CASSLSGAASNQPQHF. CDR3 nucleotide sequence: TGTGCCAGCAGCTTAAGCGGCGCCGCCAGCAATCAGCCCCAGCATTTT.

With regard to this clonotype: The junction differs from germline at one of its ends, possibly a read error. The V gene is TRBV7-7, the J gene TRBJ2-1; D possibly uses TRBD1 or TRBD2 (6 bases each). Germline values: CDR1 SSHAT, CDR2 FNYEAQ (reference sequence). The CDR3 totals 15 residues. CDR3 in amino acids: CASSLEVRGRGEQFF. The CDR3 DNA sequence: TGTGCTAGCAGCTTAGAGGTCCGGGGGCGAGGTGAGCAGTTCTTC.

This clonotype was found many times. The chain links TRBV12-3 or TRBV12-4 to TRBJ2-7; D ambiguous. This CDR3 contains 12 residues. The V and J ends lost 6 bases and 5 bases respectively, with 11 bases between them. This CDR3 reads CASRSDGHEQYF. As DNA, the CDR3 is TGTGCCAGCAGGTCGGACGGGCACGAGCAGTACTTC.

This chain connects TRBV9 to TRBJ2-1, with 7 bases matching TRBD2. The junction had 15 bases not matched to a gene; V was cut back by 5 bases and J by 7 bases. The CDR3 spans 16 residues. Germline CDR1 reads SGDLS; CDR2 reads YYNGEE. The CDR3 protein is CASSTSSGMTANEQFF. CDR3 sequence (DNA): TGTGCCAGCAGTACCTCCAGCGGGATGACGGCAAATGAGCAGTTCTTC.

CDR3 protein: CATSDPRGSGDTQYF. The CDR3, as DNA: TGTGCCACCAGTGATCCCAGAGGCAGTGGAGATACGCAGTATTTT. V is TRBV24-1 and J is TRBJ2-3; unclear D gene. Between the trimmed V and J ends, which lost 3 bases and 5 bases, there was a span of 14 bases. Germline CDR1 and CDR2: KGHDR and SFDVKD. CDR3 length equals 15 residues.

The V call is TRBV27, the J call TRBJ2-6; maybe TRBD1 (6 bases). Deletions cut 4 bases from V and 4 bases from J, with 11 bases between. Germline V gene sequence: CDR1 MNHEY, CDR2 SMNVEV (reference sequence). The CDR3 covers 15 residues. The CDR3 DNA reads TGTGCCAGCAGTTCAGGGGTTGTCGGGGCCAACGTCCTGACTTTC. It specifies CASSSGVVGANVLTF.

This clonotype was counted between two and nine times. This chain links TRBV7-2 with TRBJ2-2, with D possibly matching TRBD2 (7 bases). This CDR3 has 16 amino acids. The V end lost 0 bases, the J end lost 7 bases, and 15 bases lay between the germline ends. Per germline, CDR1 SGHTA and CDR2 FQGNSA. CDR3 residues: CASSLAQAGAVGELFF. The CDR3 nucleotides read TGTGCCAGCAGCTTAGCCCAGGCGGGGGCGGTCGGGGAGCTGTTTTTT.

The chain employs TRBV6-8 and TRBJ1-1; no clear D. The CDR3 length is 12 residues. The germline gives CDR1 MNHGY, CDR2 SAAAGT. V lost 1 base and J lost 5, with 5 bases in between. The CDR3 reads CASSYYRTEAFF. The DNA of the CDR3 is TGTGCCAGCAGTTACTACCGGACTGAAGCTTTCTTT.

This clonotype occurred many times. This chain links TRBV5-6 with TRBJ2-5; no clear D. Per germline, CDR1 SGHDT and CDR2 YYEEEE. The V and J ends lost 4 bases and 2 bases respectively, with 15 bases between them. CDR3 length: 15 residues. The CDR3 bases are TGTGCCAGCAGCAACATGAAAGTACTTCAAGAGACCCAGTACTTC. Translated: CASSNMKVLQETQYF.

The CDR3 spells CASSPASGRVTDTQYF. The CDR3 nucleotides are TGCGCCAGCAGCCCTGCTAGCGGGAGGGTCACAGATACGCAGTATTTT. The J gene is TRBJ2-3, the V gene TRBV4-3; 12 bases fit TRBD2. Germline lookup yields CDR1 LGHNA and CDR2 YSLEER. V lost 4 bases, J lost 2 bases, and 4 bases stayed unmatched. This CDR3 contains 16 residues.

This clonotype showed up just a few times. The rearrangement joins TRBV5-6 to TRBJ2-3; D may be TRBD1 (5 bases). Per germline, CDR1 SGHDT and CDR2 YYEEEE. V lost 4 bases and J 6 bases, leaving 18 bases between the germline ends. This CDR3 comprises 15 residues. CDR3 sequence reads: CASSILASGADTQYF. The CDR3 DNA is TGTGCCAGCAGCATCCTTGCCTCTGGGGCCGATACGCAGTATTTT.

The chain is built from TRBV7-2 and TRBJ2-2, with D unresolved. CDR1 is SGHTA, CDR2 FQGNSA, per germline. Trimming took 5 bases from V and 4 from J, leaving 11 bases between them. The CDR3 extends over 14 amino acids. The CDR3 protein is CASSLDWRTGELFF. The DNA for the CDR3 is TGTGCCAGCAGCCTCGACTGGCGCACCGGGGAGCTGTTTTTT.

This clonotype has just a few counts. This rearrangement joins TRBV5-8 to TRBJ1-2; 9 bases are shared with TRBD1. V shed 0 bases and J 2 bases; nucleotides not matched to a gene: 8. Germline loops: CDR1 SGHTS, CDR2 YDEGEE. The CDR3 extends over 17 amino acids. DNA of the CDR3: TGTGCCAGCAGCTTGGCAGGGACAGGGAGATTCAACTATGGCTACACCTTC. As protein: CASSLAGTGRFNYGYTF. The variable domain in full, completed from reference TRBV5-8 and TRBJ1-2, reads EAGVTQSPTHLIKTRGQQATLRCSPISGHTSVYWYQQALGLGLQFLLWYDEGEERNRGNFPPRFSGRQFPNYSSELNVNALELEDSALYLCASSLAGTGRFNYGYTFGSGTRLTVV.

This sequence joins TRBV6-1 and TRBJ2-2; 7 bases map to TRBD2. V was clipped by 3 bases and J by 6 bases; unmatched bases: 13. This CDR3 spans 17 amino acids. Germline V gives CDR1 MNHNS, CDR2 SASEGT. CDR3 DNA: TGTGCCAGCAGTGAGTTAGCGGGCCAGGGCCGGTCCGGGGAGCTGTTTTTT. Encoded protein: CASSELAGQGRSGELFF.

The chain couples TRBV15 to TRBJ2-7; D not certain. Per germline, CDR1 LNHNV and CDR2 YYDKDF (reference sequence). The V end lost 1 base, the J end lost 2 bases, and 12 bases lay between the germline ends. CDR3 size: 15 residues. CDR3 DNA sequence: TGTGCCACCAGCAGAGGGGTAGGGCTTACCTACGAGCAGTACTTC. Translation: CATSRGVGLTYEQYF.

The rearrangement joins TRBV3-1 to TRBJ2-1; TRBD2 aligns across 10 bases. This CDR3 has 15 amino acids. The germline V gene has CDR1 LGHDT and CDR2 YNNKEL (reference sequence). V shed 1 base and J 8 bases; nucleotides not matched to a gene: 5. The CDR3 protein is CASSQGLAGAYEQFF. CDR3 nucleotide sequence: TGTGCCAGCAGCCAAGGGCTAGCGGGGGCCTATGAGCAGTTCTTC.

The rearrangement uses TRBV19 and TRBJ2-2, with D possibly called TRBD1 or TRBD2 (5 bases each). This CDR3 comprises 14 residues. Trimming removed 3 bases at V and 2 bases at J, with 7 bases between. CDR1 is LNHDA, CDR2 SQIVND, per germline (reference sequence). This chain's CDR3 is CASSMGTNTGELFF. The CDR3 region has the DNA TGTGCCAGTAGTATGGGGACCAACACCGGGGAGCTGTTTTTT. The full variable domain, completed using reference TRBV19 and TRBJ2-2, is DGGITQSPKYLFRKEGQNVTLSCEQNLNHDAMYWYRQDPGQGLRLIYYSQIVNDFQKGDIAEGYSVSREKKESFPLTVTSAQKNPTAFYLCASSMGTNTGELFFGEGSRLTVL.

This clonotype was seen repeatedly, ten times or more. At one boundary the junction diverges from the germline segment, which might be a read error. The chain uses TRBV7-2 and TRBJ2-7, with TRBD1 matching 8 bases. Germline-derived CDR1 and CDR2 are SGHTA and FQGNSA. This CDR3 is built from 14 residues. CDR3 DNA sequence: TGCGCCAGCAGCTTGGTACAGGGGGCCTACGAGCAGTACTTC. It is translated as CASSLVQGAYEQYF.

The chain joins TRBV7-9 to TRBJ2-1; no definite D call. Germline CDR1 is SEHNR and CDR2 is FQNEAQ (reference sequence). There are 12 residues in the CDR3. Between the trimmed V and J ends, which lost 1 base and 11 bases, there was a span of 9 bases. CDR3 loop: CASSLESEKQFF. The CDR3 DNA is TGTGCCAGCAGCTTAGAAAGCGAGAAGCAGTTCTTC.

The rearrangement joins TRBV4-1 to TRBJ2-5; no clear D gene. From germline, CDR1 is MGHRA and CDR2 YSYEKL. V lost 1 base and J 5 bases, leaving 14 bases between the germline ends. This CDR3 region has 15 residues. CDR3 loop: CASSQVRGPVETQYF. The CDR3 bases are TGCGCCAGCAGCCAAGTACGAGGCCCGGTGGAGACCCAGTACTTC.

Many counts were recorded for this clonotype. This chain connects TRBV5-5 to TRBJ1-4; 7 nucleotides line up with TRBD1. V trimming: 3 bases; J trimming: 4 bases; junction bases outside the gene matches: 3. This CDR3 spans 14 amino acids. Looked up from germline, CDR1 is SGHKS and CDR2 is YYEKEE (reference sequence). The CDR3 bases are TGTGCCAGCAGCTGGGGACAGCTTAATGAAAAACTGTTTTTT. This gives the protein CASSWGQLNEKLFF. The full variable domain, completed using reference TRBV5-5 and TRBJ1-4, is DAGVTQSPTHLIKTRGQQVTLRCSPISGHKSVSWYQQVLGQGPQFIFQYYEKEERGRGNFPDRFSARQFPNYSSELNVNALLLGDSALYLCASSWGQLNEKLFFGSGTQLSVL.

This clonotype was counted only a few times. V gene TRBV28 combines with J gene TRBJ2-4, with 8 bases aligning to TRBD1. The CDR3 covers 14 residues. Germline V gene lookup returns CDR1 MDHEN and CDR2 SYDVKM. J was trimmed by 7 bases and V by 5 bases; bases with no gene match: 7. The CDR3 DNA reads TGTGCCAGCAGTCCCCGGACAGGGAGGAACATTCAGTACTTC. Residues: CASSPRTGRNIQYF.

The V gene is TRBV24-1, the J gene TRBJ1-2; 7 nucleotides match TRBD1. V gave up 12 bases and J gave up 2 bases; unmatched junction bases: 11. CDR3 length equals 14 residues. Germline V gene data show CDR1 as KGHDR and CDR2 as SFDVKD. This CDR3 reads CAAIGTDPNYGYTF. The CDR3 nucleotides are TGTGCCGCGATAGGGACAGATCCAAACTATGGCTACACCTTC.

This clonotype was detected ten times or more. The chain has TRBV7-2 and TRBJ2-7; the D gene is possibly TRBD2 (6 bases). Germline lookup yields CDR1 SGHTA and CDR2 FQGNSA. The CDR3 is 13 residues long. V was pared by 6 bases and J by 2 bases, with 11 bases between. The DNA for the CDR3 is TGTGCCAGCAGTAGACCGGGGGCCTACGAGCAGTACTTC. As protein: CASSRPGAYEQYF.

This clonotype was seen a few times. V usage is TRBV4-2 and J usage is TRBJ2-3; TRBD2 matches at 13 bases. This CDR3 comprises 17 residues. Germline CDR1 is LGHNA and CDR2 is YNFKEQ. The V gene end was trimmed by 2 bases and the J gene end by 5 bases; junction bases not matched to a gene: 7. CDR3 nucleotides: TGTGCCAGCAGCCAACCTGGACTAGCGGGGGCGGGAGATACGCAGTATTTT. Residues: CASSQPGLAGAGDTQYF.